The 16 T cell receptor beta chains presented below share a single source sample, sequenced in a study of T cells in Graves' hyperthyroidism and ophthalmopathy. Researchers took RNA transcripts and amplified the TCR beta CDR3 regions from them. The HTBI set primed first-round TCR CDR3 RT-PCR. TCRdb re-analysed the multiplex PCR reads in MiXCR, keeping a single row per CDR3 protein. The table has about 500,000 distinct CDR3 sequences, 16% seen once. The specimen sequenced was blood. Receptors originate from a woman younger than 45 with Graves' ophthalmopathy.

This clonotype was picked up many times. The chain recombines TRBV20-1 with TRBJ1-2; 9 nucleotides match TRBD1. CDR1 and CDR2 (germline): DFQATT, SNEGSKA (reference sequence). The junction had 6 bases not matched to a gene; V was cut back by 3 bases and J by 4 bases. CDR3 size: 14 residues. The CDR3 region is CSASQGTGSYGYTF. The CDR3 DNA sequence: TGCAGTGCTAGTCAGGGGACAGGGAGCTATGGCTACACCTTC.

At least ten counts were recorded for this clonotype. The chain couples TRBV2 to TRBJ1-6; a weak D match, TRBD1 (5 bases). Germline V gene lookup returns CDR1 SNHLY and CDR2 FYNNEI. Trimming took 4 bases from V and 10 from J, leaving 11 bases between them. The CDR3 is 13 residues long. In DNA, the CDR3 is TGTGCCAGCAGTGTGGCCAGGGACTCACCCCTCCACTTT. This encodes CASSVARDSPLHF.

This clonotype has ten or more counts. The J gene is TRBJ1-1, the V gene TRBV28; D gene unclear. This CDR3 comprises 13 residues. From germline, CDR1 is MDHEN and CDR2 SYDVKM. The V and J ends lost 8 bases and 1 base respectively, with 11 bases between them. For the CDR3, the DNA is TGTGCCAGCCCTTCCGCGGCGAACACTGAAGCTTTCTTT. Translation: CASPSAANTEAFF.

This clonotype has a count of ten or more. The chain has TRBV5-1 and TRBJ1-5; D is unclear. Germline CDR1 is SGHRS and CDR2 is YFSETQ. Trimming removed 0 bases at V and 7 bases at J, with 14 bases between. CDR3 length: 15 residues. CDR3 coding DNA: TGCGCCAGCAGCTTGGACGGGCGAAGCGACCAGCCCCAGCATTTT. Translating it yields CASSLDGRSDQPQHF.

This clonotype was recorded at least ten times. This chain uses TRBV30 with TRBJ1-1; D unclear. This CDR3 has 13 amino acids. CDR1 and CDR2 (germline): GTSNPN, SVGIG (reference sequence). V lost 3 bases to trimming and J lost 0 bases, with 8 bases between them. CDR3 region: CAWRAGLNTEAFF. In nucleotides, the CDR3 is TGTGCCTGGAGAGCGGGGTTGAACACTGAAGCTTTCTTT. Full variable domain (outside the CDR3, taken from reference TRBV30 and TRBJ1-1): SQTIHQWPATLVQPVGSPLSLECTVEGTSNPNLYWYRQAAGRGLQLLFYSVGIGQISSEVPQNLSASRPQDRQFILSSKKLLLSDSGFYLCAWRAGLNTEAFFGQGTRLTVV.

This clonotype was counted between two and nine times. The V and J genes are TRBV9 and TRBJ1-2, with D perhaps matching TRBD1 (6 bases). Germline V gene data show CDR1 as SGDLS and CDR2 as YYNGEE. Trimming cost V 0 bases and J 4 bases, with 19 bases left between them. The CDR3 contains 17 residues. The CDR3 coding sequence is TGTGCCAGCAGCGTAGCTGGGGGCGAGGGGGGATCCTATGGCTACACCTTC. Residues: CASSVAGGEGGSYGYTF.

In its sample, this clonotype was seen once. The chain employs TRBV18 and TRBJ2-7; tentatively, D is TRBD1 (5 bases). CDR1 and CDR2 (germline): KGHSH, LQKENI. The V gene lost 3 bases and the J gene lost 6 bases, with 12 bases spanning the gap. The CDR3 consists of 13 residues. The CDR3 DNA is TGTGCCAGCTCACCTCCGACAGCTACCGAGCAGTACTTC. It is translated as CASSPPTATEQYF.

This clonotype was counted at least ten times. J is TRBJ2-1 and V is TRBV6-1, with TRBD1 matching 8 bases. This CDR3 comprises 14 residues. The germline CDR1 and CDR2 sequences are MNHNS and SASEGT. The junction had 3 bases not matched to a gene; V was cut back by 6 bases and J by 2 bases. The CDR3 DNA follows: TGTGCCAGCAGAGAGGACAGGGCCTACAATGAGCAGTTCTTC. Translation: CASREDRAYNEQFF.

Many counts were recorded for this clonotype. V gene TRBV7-8 combines with J gene TRBJ2-3; a possible D gene is TRBD2 (5 bases). The CDR3 runs 15 residues. CDR1 and CDR2 (germline): SGHVS, FQNEAQ. V lost 5 bases to trimming and J lost 2 bases, with 14 bases between them. The CDR3 nucleotides are TGTGCCAGCAGCCTGGACTTCTTTAACACAGATACGCAGTATTTT. Translation: CASSLDFFNTDTQYF.

This clonotype has ten or more counts. The chain is built from TRBV7-3 and TRBJ2-1; D perhaps matches TRBD2 (6 bases). Germline CDR1 is SGHTA and CDR2 is FQGTGA. This CDR3 contains 14 residues. V was pared by 0 bases and J by 9 bases, with 12 bases between. CDR3 nucleotides: TGTGCCAGCAGCTTAACTAGCGGAAGGGGTGAGCAGTTCTTC. It specifies CASSLTSGRGEQFF.

This clonotype came up many times. This chain connects TRBV30 to TRBJ2-3; D unclear. This CDR3 has 13 amino acids. Trimming pared 5 bases from V and 0 bases from J, leaving 9 bases between. The germline gives CDR1 GTSNPN, CDR2 SVGIG (reference sequence). The CDR3 spells CAWGRASTDTQYF. The DNA of the CDR3 is TGTGCCTGGGGGCGAGCTAGCACAGATACGCAGTATTTT.

The table lists this clonotype with a few counts. V is TRBV3-1 and J is TRBJ2-2; 8 positions agree with TRBD2. This CDR3 is 16 amino acids long. After removal of 3 bases from V and 4 bases from J, the junction contained 7 bases not matched to a gene. Germline V lookup: CDR1 LGHDT, CDR2 YNNKEL (reference sequence). CDR3 sequence reads: CASSQAGLAGTGELFF. Here the CDR3 DNA reads TGTGCCAGCAGCCAGGCCGGACTAGCCGGCACCGGGGAGCTGTTTTTT.

V gene TRBV7-2 combines with J gene TRBJ1-6, with a possible D match to TRBD1 (5 bases). This CDR3 comprises 17 residues. Germline lookup yields CDR1 SGHTA and CDR2 FQGNSA. Trimming pared 1 base from V and 0 bases from J, leaving 10 bases between. CDR3 region: CASSLVGTGSYNSPLHF. Here the CDR3 DNA reads TGTGCCAGCAGCTTAGTCGGGACCGGCTCCTATAATTCACCCCTCCACTTT.

This clonotype was seen ten or more times. The V and J genes are TRBV12-3 or TRBV12-4 and TRBJ2-7; 8 bases are a match to TRBD2. V dropped 2 bases and J dropped 4; count of bases not matched to a gene: 7. The CDR3 totals 15 residues. The CDR3 loop reads CASSLQAGESYEQYF. As DNA, the CDR3 is TGTGCCAGCAGTTTACAAGCGGGAGAATCTTACGAGCAGTACTTC.

This clonotype was seen at least ten times. This rearrangement joins TRBV28 to TRBJ1-1; tentatively, D is TRBD1 (5 bases). The germline V and J ends were trimmed by 3 bases and 0 bases, with 14 bases remaining between them. The CDR3 is made up of 16 amino acids. The germline V gene has CDR1 MDHEN and CDR2 SYDVKM. DNA for the CDR3: TGTGCCAGCAGTTTCGGGGGGGGTCTAATGAACACTGAAGCTTTCTTT. This sequence encodes CASSFGGGLMNTEAFF.

The V gene is TRBV12-3 or TRBV12-4, the J gene TRBJ1-1, with D perhaps TRBD1 (5 bases). CDR3 length: 14 residues. V shed 6 bases and J shed 1 base, with 12 bases lying between them. CDR3 DNA sequence: TGTGCCAGCAGAGGGACGGAAAAGAACACTGAAGCTTTCTTT. Its translation: CASRGTEKNTEAFF.